This T cell receptor beta chain came from a study of vaccination effects on CD4 cells after COVID-19. Antigen-specific CD4+ T cells were first expanded with viral peptide pools by the ViraFEST assay and only then sequenced. The culture ran for around nine days before CD4+ T cells were isolated. No vaccinee had earlier SARS-CoV-2 infection, and nucleocapsid antibodies were negative. Days 3 and 7 were when half the medium was replaced with IL-2 medium. Trimming cost V 7 bases and J 4 bases; bases outside gene matches: 9. CDR3 length: 16 amino acids. The V gene's germline CDR1 is LNHDA and CDR2 SQIVND (reference sequence). Points on this clone: Its cognate antigen is unknown.

Assay: immunoSEQ multiplex PCR; the TCRdb copy retains only in-frame clones and omits some. The top ten clones hold around a tenth of a sample with about 24,000 clones, 76% of them seen once. Study outcomes and limitations: Vaccine-induced clones in healthy vaccinees cross-reacted with common cold coronaviruses in only 1 of 255 cases.

This receptor was obtained from a human donor who received a COVID-19 vaccine. Sequences were derived from CD4+ T cells from PBMCs cultured with HCoV-NL63 spike peptides, sampled before COVID-19 vaccination. V gene TRBV19 combines with J gene TRBJ2-4, with 11 nucleotides matching TRBD2. The CDR3 reads CASTQGLAEDKNIQYF. DNA of the CDR3: TGTGCCAGTACTCAGGGACTAGCGGAGGATAAAAACATTCAGTACTTC.